This is a list of T cell receptor beta chains from one sample in a study of T-cell memory formation after mild COVID-19. One entry per CDR3 protein results from TCRdb running MiXCR on the 5' RACE reads. The sample includes hundreds of thousands of distinct CDR3 sequences, approximately 29% of them seen just once. Sample: PBMCs or a T cell subset sorted from them (not recorded which). Receptor source: an adult woman who had mild COVID-19 (a few samples of this study predate the infection). Cell type and time point are not known. Each CDR3 is given with its conserved first and last residue. A D gene is named only where the DNA matches it firmly. Part of the rows lack a size; the others show once, few, many or a class for expanded clones.

J gene	D gene	V gene	clone size	CDR3 DNA	CDR3 protein
TRBJ1-1	NA	TRBV5-1	NA	TGCGCCAGCAGCTCGACCGGCCTTATCACTGAAGCTTTCTTT	CASSSTGLITEAFF
TRBJ2-2	TRBD2	TRBV7-2	NA	TGTGCCAGCAGCATCGGACTAGCGGGGTCCGGGGAGCTGTTTTTT	CASSIGLAGSGELFF
TRBJ1-1	NA	TRBV5-1	few	TGCGCCAGCAGCTTGGACGTCAGCACTGAAGCTTTCTTT	CASSLDVSTEAFF
TRBJ2-1	TRBD2	TRBV7-2	few	TGTGCCAGCAGCCCGGAACTAGCGGGCCACAATGAGCAGTTCTTC	CASSPELAGHNEQFF
TRBJ2-1	TRBD1	TRBV24-1	NA	TGTGCCACCAGCGGGACAGCTCCCTACAGTGAGCAGTTCTTC	CATSGTAPYSEQFF
TRBJ2-5	TRBD2	TRBV4-1	few	TGCGCCAGCAGCGTAGCGGGAGGAGCGACCCAGTACTTC	CASSVAGGATQYF
TRBJ2-1	NA	TRBV28	few	TGTGCCAGCCGGCTCGGGTCTGGCAATGAGCAGTTCTTC	CASRLGSGNEQFF
TRBJ2-3	NA	TRBV10-3	NA	TGTGCCATCAGTGAAGTTATAGGATACGACACAGATACGCAGTATTTT	CAISEVIGYDTDTQYF
TRBJ1-4	NA	TRBV11-2	NA	TGTGCCAGCAGACCAGCTAATGAAAAACTGTTTTTT	CASRPANEKLFF
TRBJ2-7	NA	TRBV4-1	NA	TGCGCCAGCAGCCAAGATATATGGGGCTACGAGCAGTACTTC	CASSQDIWGYEQYF
TRBJ2-3	NA	TRBV24-1	few	TGTGCCACCAGTGTGGACAGTACAGATACGCAGTATTTT	CATSVDSTDTQYF
TRBJ1-2	TRBD1	TRBV24-1	NA	TGTGCCACCAGTGATTTGCGGGCTGGACAGGGCTATGGCTACACCTTC	CATSDLRAGQGYGYTF
TRBJ2-3	TRBD2	TRBV3-1	NA	TGTGCCAGCAGCCAAGTCAGCGGGGCTAGCACAGATACGCAGTATTTT	CASSQVSGASTDTQYF
TRBJ2-7	NA	TRBV9	few	TGTGCCAGCAGCCACGGGGACTCCTACGAGCAGTACTTC	CASSHGDSYEQYF
TRBJ1-1	NA	TRBV7-9	NA	TGTGCCAGCACTGCGGCCCCAGGGGCTGAAGCTTTCTTT	CASTAAPGAEAFF
TRBJ2-3	TRBD2	TRBV20-1	NA	TGCAGTGCTGCTTTAGCGGGGGGAAACACAGATACGCAGTATTTT	CSAALAGGNTDTQYF
TRBJ2-1	NA	TRBV10-2	few	TGCGCCAGCGAGTCGGTAGGGAGTAATGAGCAGTTCTTC	CASESVGSNEQFF
TRBJ2-7	NA	TRBV12-3/TRBV12-4	few	TGTGCCAGCAGTCCGGGACCTGAGCAGTACTTC	CASSPGPEQYF
TRBJ2-5	NA	TRBV24-1	NA	TGTGCCACCAGTGCCGCGGACCGTGGGTCGGAGACCCAGTACTTC	CATSAADRGSETQYF
TRBJ2-6	TRBD2	TRBV5-1	NA	TGCGCCAGCAAAGTATTGGCGGGGGGGCCCCGTGGGGCCAACGTCCTGACTTTC	CASKVLAGGPRGANVLTF
TRBJ1-4	NA	TRBV7-9	NA	TGTGCCAGCAGCTTAGGCCTTGCGGTCTTGGGTAATGAAAAACTGTTTTTT	CASSLGLAVLGNEKLFF
TRBJ2-6	NA	TRBV12-3/TRBV12-4	NA	TGTGCCAGCAGGATTCGGTCCGGCTCTGGGGCCAACGTCCTGACTTTC	CASRIRSGSGANVLTF
TRBJ1-1	NA	TRBV7-8	few	TGTGCCAGCAGCTCCGACGGTGAAGCTTTCTTT	CASSSDGEAFF
TRBJ2-1	NA	TRBV4-2	NA	TGTGCCAGCACCACGGAGGGGGCGGGGGTTTACAATGAGCAGTTCTTC	CASTTEGAGVYNEQFF
TRBJ1-6	NA	TRBV20-1	few	TGCAGTGCTAGAGATAATCGGGGACTTGGATCACCCCTCCACTTT	CSARDNRGLGSPLHF
TRBJ2-3	NA	TRBV30	NA	TGTGCCTGGAGGTCCTTATTGGCGGCCGATCGGGATACGCAGTATTTT	CAWRSLLAADRDTQYF
TRBJ2-5	TRBD1	TRBV5-1	once	TGCGCCAGCAGCGGACCCGGGACAGTGGTCATGGAGACCCAGTACTTC	CASSGPGTVVMETQYF
TRBJ2-5	TRBD1	TRBV20-1	few	TGCAGTGCTAGTTCTGGACAGGGGAGGGAGACCCAGTACTTC	CSASSGQGRETQYF
TRBJ2-6	TRBD1	TRBV18	NA	TGTGCCAGCTCACCGACAGGGAATTTTCTTTCTGGGGCCAACGTCCTGACTTTC	CASSPTGNFLSGANVLTF